A single T cell receptor beta chain is shown here with its context. This clonotype has at least ten counts. No antigen is known for it. It has no much larger one-base neighbor in the sample; base qualities were not kept. This sample is part of a study of T cells in Graves' hyperthyroidism and ophthalmopathy (dated by TCRdb to the late 2010s). About the study as a whole: Peripheral blood was sampled at the time of initial diagnosis, prior to any treatment. To identify distinguishing TCR V-J signatures, a discovery cohort of around 100 patients was used, comprising 40 to 45 with Graves' ophthalmopathy and approximately 57 with stable Graves' hyperthyroidism. Whether ophthalmopathy could be predicted prospectively was tested in an independent validation cohort made up of approximately 19 hyperthyroidism patients plus 17 patients who later progressed to ophthalmopathy. For training and testing, the approximately 92 patients in the discovery cohort were randomly divided in a 7:3 ratio. In addition, the study compared T-cell repertoires in thyroid tissue and in blood from 6 or 7 Graves' hyperthyroidism patients. Once sampling was done, hyperthyroidism patients were given methimazole at a starting dose of 30 mg daily, whereas ophthalmopathy patients were given high-dose intravenous methylprednisolone. The paper describes TCR Vbeta CDR3 sequencing of roughly 130 peripheral blood samples, made up of approximately 40 ophthalmopathy patients, approximately 76 hyperthyroidism patients and 17 progressor patients. What the study reported, not specific to this receptor: A 13 V-J signature model separated ophthalmopathy from stable hyperthyroidism, with roughly 88% sensitivity and roughly 84% specificity in cross-validation and 80%/75% in testing. Most expanded thyroid clonotypes (frequency above 0.001) were also detected in blood, a finding suggesting that blood repertoires may reflect thyroid immune responses. In validation, progression to ophthalmopathy was predicted by the model with 65% to 71% sensitivity and 72% to 85% specificity, a median of about 6.8 months before onset. Sample size was not statistically predetermined, and blinding of investigators to group allocation was not performed.

V gives up 3 bases and J gives up 0 bases, and the segment between their germline ends measures 8 bases. Including the terminal cysteine and phenylalanine, the CDR3 comprises 15 residues. CDR3 DNA is the only sequence kept; it has 45 bases, read in frame from the first base. Based on the germline V gene, the CDR1 and CDR2 sequences are SGHTA and FQGNSA. TCR beta CDR3 regions were amplified from RNA transcripts. The TCR CDR3 was subjected to a first round of RT-PCR using the HTBI primer set and the Qiagen OneStep RT-PCR kit. A second multiplex PCR round built the libraries, followed by size selection and purification. Libraries were sequenced paired-end with 100 bp reads on an Illumina HiSeq2000. As for the original processing: Raw data were processed with SOAPnuke, discarding reads with adapters, uncalled bases, mean Phred below 15, or no exact constant-primer or identifier match. High-quality paired reads were merged using COPE v1.2.5, and each unique nucleotide sequence was defined as a clonotype. MiTCR v1.1 was used to align the clonotypes against IMGT TRBV, TRBD and TRBJ reference segments. The analysis was restricted to V-J combinations with a frequency above 0.0001, which together covered around 99% of the repertoires. A TCS score was defined as the ratio of F50 (clonal expansion) to E x V (chaos), with BLOSUM62-based TCRdist applied between CDR3 peptides within each V-J. Welch's t-statistics and random forest reduced roughly 540 V-J features to fewer than 15, which were used in a naive Bayes classifier (R e1071). The Morisita-Horn index was used to measure how similar the thyroid and blood repertoires were. The raw public data were reprocessed by TCRdb itself: fastp quality trimming at Q25, MiXCR clonotype calling, in-frame beta chains only. Rows with one shared CDR3 protein collapse into an entry with the most common genes and DNA. The V and J calls follow TCRdb's processing rather than the paper's. This sample has fewer than 40,000 distinct CDR3 sequences in its table, and around half of those were observed once. The ten largest account for roughly 27% of the sample.

In the ophthalmopathy patients, disease was moderately to severely active, with a Clinical Activity Score of 3 or more, a NOSPECS grade of 4 or more, and a duration of less than 3 months. Patients with uncontrolled infections, other autoimmune diseases, pregnancy or lactation were excluded. Diagnoses relied on clinical symptoms, serum thyroxine and TRAb, thyroid ultrasound and orbital computed tomography. PBMCs were separated from under 11 ml of fresh peripheral blood using Ficoll-Paque density gradient centrifugation. Trizol reagent was used to extract total RNA, and RNA quality was then checked on an Agilent 2100 Bioanalyzer.

The sequencing input was blood. In this chain, TRBV7-2 is recombined with TRBJ1-4; the D gene is perhaps TRBD1, from 5 matching bases. This clonotype was sampled from a woman aged 40 to 55 with Graves' ophthalmopathy. The CDR3 has the sequence CASSFWGTTNEKLFF. The DNA reads TGTGCCAGCAGCTTCTGGGGGACAACTAATGAAAAACTGTTTTTT.